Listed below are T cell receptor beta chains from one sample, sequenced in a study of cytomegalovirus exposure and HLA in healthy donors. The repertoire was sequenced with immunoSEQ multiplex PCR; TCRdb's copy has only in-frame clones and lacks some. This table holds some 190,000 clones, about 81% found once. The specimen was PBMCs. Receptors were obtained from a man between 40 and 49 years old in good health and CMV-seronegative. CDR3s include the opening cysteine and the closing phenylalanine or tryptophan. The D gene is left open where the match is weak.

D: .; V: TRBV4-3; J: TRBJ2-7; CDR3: CASSQDRSGGTYEQYF; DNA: TGCGCCAGCAGCCAAGATCGGAGCGGAGGTACCTACGAGCAGTACTTC
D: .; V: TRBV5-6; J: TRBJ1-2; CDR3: CASSLDGVGGYTF; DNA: TGTGCCAGCAGCTTGGACGGGGTTGGAGGCTACACCTTC
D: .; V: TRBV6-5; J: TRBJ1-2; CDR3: CASIDSSYGGYTF; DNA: TGTGCCAGTATAGACAGTTCGTATGGTGGCTACACCTTC
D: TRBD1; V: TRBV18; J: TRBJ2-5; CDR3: CASSPTYATGLGKETQYF; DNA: TGTGCCAGCTCACCAACCTACGCGACAGGGCTCGGGAAAGAGACCCAGTACTTC
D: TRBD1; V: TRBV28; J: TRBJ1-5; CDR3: CASRGGQGGQPQHF; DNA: TGTGCCAGCAGAGGGGGACAGGGGGGACAGCCCCAGCATTTT
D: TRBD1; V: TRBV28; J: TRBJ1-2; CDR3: CASSSRTGVNYGYTF; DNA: TGTGCCAGCAGTTCTCGGACAGGAGTGAACTATGGCTACACCTTC
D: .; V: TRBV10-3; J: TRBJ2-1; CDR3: CAIRSPGSEQFF; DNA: TGTGCCATCAGGAGCCCGGGAAGCGAGCAGTTCTTC
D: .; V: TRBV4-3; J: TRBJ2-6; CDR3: CASSQDGRGASSGANVLTF; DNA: TGCGCCAGCAGCCAAGATGGTCGGGGGGCGAGCTCTGGGGCCAACGTCCTGACTTTC
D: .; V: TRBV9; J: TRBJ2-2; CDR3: CASSAIGGAPGELFF; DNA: TGTGCCAGCAGCGCCATCGGGGGAGCGCCCGGGGAGCTGTTTTTT
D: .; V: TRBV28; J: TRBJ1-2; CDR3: CASSFAGWGYTF; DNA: TGTGCCAGCAGTTTTGCTGGCTGGGGCTACACCTTC
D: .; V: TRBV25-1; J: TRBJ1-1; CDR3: CASSAGTRAIPTTEAFF; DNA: TGTGCCAGCAGTGCTGGGACAAGGGCAATCCCCACCACTGAAGCTTTCTTT
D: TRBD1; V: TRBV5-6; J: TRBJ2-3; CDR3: CASSLSGTGFTDTQYF; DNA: TGTGCCAGCAGCTTATCCGGGACAGGGTTTACAGATACGCAGTATTTT
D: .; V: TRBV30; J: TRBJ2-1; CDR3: CAWRGTRESYNEQFF; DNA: TGTGCCTGGAGGGGGACAAGAGAATCCTACAATGAGCAGTTCTTC
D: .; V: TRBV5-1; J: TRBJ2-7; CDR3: CASSLDGSREQYF; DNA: TGCGCCAGCAGCTTGGACGGTTCCCGGGAGCAGTACTTC
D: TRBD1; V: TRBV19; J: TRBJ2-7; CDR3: CASSGDRVSYEQYF; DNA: TGTGCCAGTAGTGGAGACAGGGTGTCCTACGAGCAGTACTTC
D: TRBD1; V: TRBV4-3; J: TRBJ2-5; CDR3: CASSHRGGAEETQYF; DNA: TGCGCCAGCAGCCACCGAGGGGGCGCGGAGGAGACCCAGTACTTC
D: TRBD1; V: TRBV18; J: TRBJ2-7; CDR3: CASSPPGTARSEQYF; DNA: TGTGCCAGCTCACCACCGGGGACAGCCCGGAGCGAGCAGTACTTC
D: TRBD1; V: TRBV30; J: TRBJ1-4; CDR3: CAWSEGTVQGKKLFF; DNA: TGTGCCTGGAGTGAGGGGACAGTTCAGGGGAAAAAACTGTTTTTT
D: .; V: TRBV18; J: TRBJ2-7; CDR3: CASSQPAGDSYEQYF; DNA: TGTGCCAGCTCACAGCCGGCAGGGGACTCCTACGAGCAGTACTTC
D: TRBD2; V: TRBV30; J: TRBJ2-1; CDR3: CAWDSTSGRTNTYNEQFF; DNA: TGTGCCTGGGATTCGACTAGCGGGAGAACTAACACCTACAATGAGCAGTTCTTC
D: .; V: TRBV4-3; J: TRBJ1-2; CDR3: CASSQLSTGYYGYTF; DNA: TGCGCCAGCAGCCAACTTTCGACGGGGTACTATGGCTACACCTTC
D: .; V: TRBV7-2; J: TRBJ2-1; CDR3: CASSLAPAGRWNEQFF; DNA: TGTGCCAGCAGCTTAGCCCCGGCAGGGAGGTGGAATGAGCAGTTCTTC
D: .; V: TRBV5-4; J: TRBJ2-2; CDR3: CASSLGGNTGELFF; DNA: TGTGCCAGCAGCTTGGGCGGAAACACCGGGGAGCTGTTTTTT
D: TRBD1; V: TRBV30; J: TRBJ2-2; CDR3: CAWSVRGTGSGELFF; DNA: TGTGCCTGGAGTGTACGGGGGACAGGGTCCGGGGAGCTGTTTTTT